A selection of T cell receptor beta chains follows, all from one sample in a study of spatial heterogeneity in lung cancer. TCRdb independently ran MiXCR on the 5' RACE reads; one entry per CDR3 protein. The table includes under 30,000 distinct CDR3 sequences, about 3.5% detected once. The sequences come from PBMCs, collected at surgery. The receptors come from a female donor with early-stage non-small cell lung cancer. Each CDR3 is given with its conserved first and last residue. The D gene is left open where the match is weak.

d_call	v_call	j_call	cdr3_aa
.	TRBV11-1	TRBJ1-2	CASSLEEGLGYGYTF
TRBD2	TRBV25-1	TRBJ2-2	CASTTSGRSGELFF
.	TRBV3-1	TRBJ2-7	CASSFTDSSYEQYF
TRBD2	TRBV30	TRBJ2-1	CAWSLGLVGNEQFF
.	TRBV11-3	TRBJ2-1	CASSFSRGRGAEQFF
TRBD2	TRBV29-1	TRBJ2-3	CSVHDGGVRDTQYF
.	TRBV15	TRBJ2-3	CATSSGKFSPDTQYF
TRBD1	TRBV20-1	TRBJ2-5	CSARDRVETQYF
.	TRBV20-1	TRBJ1-5	CSARERDYQPQHF
.	TRBV5-1	TRBJ1-2	CASRLKTDPLYDGYTF
.	TRBV28	TRBJ2-7	CASSLRYEQYF
.	TRBV11-3	TRBJ2-7	CASSPYSGEQYF
.	TRBV5-1	TRBJ2-1	CASSAGQGGSSYNEQFF
TRBD1	TRBV27	TRBJ1-2	CASSFRQQGAGAYGYTF
TRBD1	TRBV5-1	TRBJ1-6	CASSLAGTDNSPLHF
.	TRBV20-1	TRBJ2-1	CSVHPPQGLTLVAYNEQFF
TRBD2	TRBV20-1	TRBJ2-5	CSARARAGVPETQYF
.	TRBV7-8	TRBJ1-3	CASSLTAPGNTIYF